The present entry profiles one T cell receptor (beta chain) with its context. Antigen specificity is unknown. Time point here: newly diagnosed GD, antithyroid drugs for less than 3 months. RNA isolated from PBMCs was used to make the TCR library. From each patient, about 8.5 milliliters of peripheral blood was drawn and collected into an EDTA anticoagulant tube. These data come from a study of regulatory T cells in long-lasting Graves disease. For the study at large: Less than 3 months of antithyroid drugs had been taken by newly diagnosed Graves' patients. General study results and limits: Segments TRBV28, TRBJ1-2 and TRBJ2-5 showed preferential usage in persistent disease.

Trimming removed 3 bases from V and 8 bases from J, with 13 bases in between. This CDR3 is 13 amino acids long. Germline values: CDR1 WSHSY, CDR2 SAAADI. Construction of the TCR beta libraries employed iRepertoire HTBI primers in conjunction with Arm-PCR of CDR3 regions. TCRdb recomputed calls from the multiplex PCR reads with MiXCR, one row per CDR3 protein. Here the sample spans about 380,000 distinct CDR3 sequences, 15% to 19% being singletons. This clonotype was sampled from a female donor with Graves disease. Sequenced material: peripheral blood mononuclear cells (PBMCs), taken at new diagnosis, from a patient treated with antithyroid drugs. This sequence joins TRBV10-2 and TRBJ1-2, with D unclear. The CDR3 is CASSDGFPGGYTF. CDR3 DNA sequence: TGCGCCAGCAGTGACGGCTTTCCGGGCGGCTACACCTTC.